These 8 T cell receptor beta chains share one sample of origin, sequenced in a study of blood T cells in healthy people across ages. It was with a sample-barcoded 5' primer and a J-beta primer mix that a second PCR of about 7 to 12 cycles was run. A single record per CDR3 protein comes from TCRdb applying MiXCR to the 5' RACE reads. The table records hundreds of thousands of distinct CDR3 sequences, roughly three fifths of them present only once. Sequenced sample: blood. The origin of the receptors is a man in his sixties in good health.

The rearrangement joins TRBV14 to TRBJ2-3; possible D gene TRBD1, 5 bases. The V and J ends lost 3 bases and 2 bases respectively, with 12 bases between them. There are 15 residues in the CDR3. Germline lookup yields CDR1 SGHDN and CDR2 FVKESK. CDR3 loop: CASSQAGIITDTQYF. CDR3 in DNA: TGTGCCAGCAGCCAGGCAGGGATCATCACAGATACGCAGTATTTT.

With regard to this clonotype: One end of the junction fails to match germline, which may point to a read error. This chain links TRBV10-1 with TRBJ1-1; 8 bases map to TRBD1. Per germline, CDR1 WNHNN and CDR2 SYGVQD (reference sequence). The CDR3 is 13 amino acids. The CDR3 coding sequence is TGTGCCAGTCGACAGGGGTTGAACACTGAAGCTTTCTTT. As protein: CASRQGLNTEAFF.

For the CDR3, the DNA is TGTGCCAGCTCAACGGGACAGGGAAAAGAGACCCAGTACTTC. The encoded protein is CASSTGQGKETQYF. V is TRBV18 and J is TRBJ2-5, with 9 bases matching TRBD1. Trimming removed 5 bases from V and 3 bases from J; junction bases left unmatched: 4. CDR3 size: 14 residues. The germline V gene has CDR1 KGHSH and CDR2 LQKENI.

The J gene is TRBJ2-5, the V gene TRBV7-2; D unresolved. The CDR3 loop spans 12 amino acids. The germline gives CDR1 SGHTA, CDR2 FQGNSA. The V end lost 2 bases, the J end lost 5 bases, and 6 bases lay between the germline ends. CDR3 bases: TGTGCCAGCAGCTTACCTTGGGAGACCCAGTACTTC. As protein: CASSLPWETQYF.

This sequence joins TRBV5-1 and TRBJ1-6; TRBD1 might be the D (5 bases). The germline V and J ends were trimmed by 2 bases and 10 bases, with 13 bases remaining between them. The V gene's germline CDR1 is SGHRS and CDR2 YFSETQ. This CDR3 is 14 amino acids long. CDR3 amino acids: CASSFSGRESPLHF. The CDR3 DNA reads TGCGCCAGCAGCTTTTCGGGGCGGGAATCACCCCTCCACTTT.

This chain connects TRBV2 to TRBJ2-5; D gene unclear. The CDR3 runs 10 residues. Germline V CDR1 and CDR2: SNHLY, FYNNEI. The V gene lost 0 bases and the J gene lost 11 bases, with 4 bases spanning the gap. The CDR3 nucleotides read TGTGCCAGCAGTGAAGCGCAGCAGTACTTC. This sequence encodes CASSEAQQYF. The entire variable domain, with the rest obtained from reference TRBV2 and TRBJ2-5, is as follows: EPEVTQTPSHQVTQMGQEVILRCVPISNHLYFYWYRQILGQKVEFLVSFYNNEISEKSEIFDDQFSVERPDGSNFTLKIRSTKLEDSAMYFCASSEAQQYFGPGTRLLVL.

The V gene is TRBV4-1, the J gene TRBJ1-5; D gene unclear. Germline V lookup: CDR1 MGHRA, CDR2 YSYEKL. This CDR3 spans 16 amino acids. The ends were cut back, 2 bases at V and 0 bases at J, with 11 bases in the middle. CDR3 sequence: CASSQQVGYSNQPQHF. The CDR3 DNA reads as TGCGCCAGCAGCCAACAGGTCGGCTATAGCAATCAGCCCCAGCATTTT.

The V gene is TRBV2, the J gene TRBJ1-2; D not certain. Trimming removed 8 bases from V and 7 bases from J, with 11 bases in between. CDR3 length: 11 residues. The germline V gene has CDR1 SNHLY and CDR2 FYNNEI. As DNA, the CDR3 is TGTGCCAGCTGCCCGGAGGGTGGCTACACCTTC. Translation: CASCPEGGYTF.